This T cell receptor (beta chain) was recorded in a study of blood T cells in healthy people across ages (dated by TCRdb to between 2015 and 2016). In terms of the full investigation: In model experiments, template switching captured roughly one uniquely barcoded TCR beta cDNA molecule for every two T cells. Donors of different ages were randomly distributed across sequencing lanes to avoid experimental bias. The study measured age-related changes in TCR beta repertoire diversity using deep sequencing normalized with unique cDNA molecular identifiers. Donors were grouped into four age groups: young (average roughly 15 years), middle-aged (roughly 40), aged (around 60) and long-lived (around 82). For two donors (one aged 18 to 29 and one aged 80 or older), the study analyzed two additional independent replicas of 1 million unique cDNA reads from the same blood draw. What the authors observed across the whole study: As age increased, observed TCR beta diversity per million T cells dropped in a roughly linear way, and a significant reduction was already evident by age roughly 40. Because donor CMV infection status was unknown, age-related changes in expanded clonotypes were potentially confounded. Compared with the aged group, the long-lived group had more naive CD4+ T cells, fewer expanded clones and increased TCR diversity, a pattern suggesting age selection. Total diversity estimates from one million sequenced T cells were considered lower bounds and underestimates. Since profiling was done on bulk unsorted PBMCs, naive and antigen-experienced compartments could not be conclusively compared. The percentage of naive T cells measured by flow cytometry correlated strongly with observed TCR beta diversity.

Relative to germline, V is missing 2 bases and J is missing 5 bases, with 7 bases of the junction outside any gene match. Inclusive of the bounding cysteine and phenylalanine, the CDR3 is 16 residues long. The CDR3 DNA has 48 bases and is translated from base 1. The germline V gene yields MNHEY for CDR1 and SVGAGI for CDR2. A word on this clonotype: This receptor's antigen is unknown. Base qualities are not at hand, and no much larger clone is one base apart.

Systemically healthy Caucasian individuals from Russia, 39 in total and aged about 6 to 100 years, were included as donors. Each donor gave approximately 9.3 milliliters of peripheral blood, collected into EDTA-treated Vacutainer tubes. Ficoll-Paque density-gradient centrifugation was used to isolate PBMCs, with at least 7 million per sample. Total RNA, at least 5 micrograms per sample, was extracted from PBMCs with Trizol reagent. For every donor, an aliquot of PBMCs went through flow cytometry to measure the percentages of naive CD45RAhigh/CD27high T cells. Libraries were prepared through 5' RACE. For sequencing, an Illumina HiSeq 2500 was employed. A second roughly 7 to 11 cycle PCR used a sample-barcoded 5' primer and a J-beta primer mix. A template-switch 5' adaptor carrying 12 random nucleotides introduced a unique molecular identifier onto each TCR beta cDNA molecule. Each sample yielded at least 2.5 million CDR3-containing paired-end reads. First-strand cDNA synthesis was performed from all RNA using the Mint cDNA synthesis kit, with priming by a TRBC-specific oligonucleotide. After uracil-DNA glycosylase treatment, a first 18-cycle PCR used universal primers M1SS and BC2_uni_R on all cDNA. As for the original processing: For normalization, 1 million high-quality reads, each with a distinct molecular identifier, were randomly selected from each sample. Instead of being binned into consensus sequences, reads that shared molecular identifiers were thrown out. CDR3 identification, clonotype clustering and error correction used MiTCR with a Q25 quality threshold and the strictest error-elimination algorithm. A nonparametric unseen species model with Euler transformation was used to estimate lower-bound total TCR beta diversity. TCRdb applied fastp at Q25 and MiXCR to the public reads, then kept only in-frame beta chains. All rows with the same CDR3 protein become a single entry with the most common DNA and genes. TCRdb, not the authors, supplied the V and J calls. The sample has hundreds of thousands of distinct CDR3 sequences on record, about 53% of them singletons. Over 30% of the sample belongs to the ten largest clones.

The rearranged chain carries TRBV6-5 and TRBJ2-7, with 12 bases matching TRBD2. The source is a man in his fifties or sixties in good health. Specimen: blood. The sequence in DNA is TGTGCCAGCAGTTACACTCTAGCGGGGGGGCAGAACGAGCAGTACTTC. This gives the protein CASSYTLAGGQNEQYF.